This T cell receptor (beta chain) derives from a study of T cell responses to AZD1222 COVID-19 vaccine. The CDR3 loop spans 17 amino acids. Germline V gene sequence: CDR1 KGHDR, CDR2 SFDVKD. Trimming cost V 3 bases and J 5 bases; bases outside gene matches: 8. Only in-frame clones appear in the TCRdb table, and some are missing; sequencing was by immunoSEQ multiplex PCR. The table shows about 100,000 clones, with 91% occurring only once. The clonotype comes from an adult in good health. Here the sequenced sample was peripheral blood, taken on day 0 of AZD1222 vaccination. This sequence joins TRBV24-1 and TRBJ2-5; 13 bases are a match to TRBD2. This chain's CDR3 is CATSDKRTSGGLETQYF. The CDR3 DNA sequence: TGTGCCACCAGTGATAAGCGGACTAGCGGGGGTCTGGAGACCCAGTACTTC.